A single sample gave rise to the 28 T cell receptor beta chains below, sequenced in a study of cytomegalovirus exposure and HLA in healthy donors (dated by TCRdb to about 2017). Library preparation was by the immunoSEQ multiplex PCR assay. For the multiplex PCR, a mixture combining 60 forward primers for TCR Vbeta segments and 13 reverse primers for TCR Jbeta segments was used. The table comes from immuneACCESS by way of TCRdb, which keeps in-frame sequences with V and J called. Part of the clones is missing from these tables; in studies checked, under half for an unresolved V gene and the rest for unknown reasons. The sample contains 110,000 to 150,000 clones, over 70% of them found a single time. Together, the top ten hold under 2% of the sample. The sequencing input was PBMCs. Source of these receptors: a woman in her thirties or forties in good health and CMV-seronegative.

The V and J genes are TRBV2 and TRBJ1-2; 7 bases fit TRBD1. Per the germline V gene, CDR1 is SNHLY and CDR2 is FYNNEI. The CDR3 sequence is 12 residues long. The V gene end was trimmed by 6 bases and the J gene end by 6 bases; junction bases not matched to a gene: 4. For the CDR3, the DNA is TGTGCCAGCAGGCGACAGGGTGATGGCTACACCTTC. This sequence encodes CASRRQGDGYTF.

The gene calls are TRBV13 and TRBJ2-7; 7 bases are shared with TRBD1. Trimming took 5 bases from V and 3 from J; bases not matched to a gene: 7. The CDR3 sequence is 14 residues long. Germline V gene lookup returns CDR1 PRHDT and CDR2 FYEKMQ (reference sequence). CDR3 DNA sequence: TGTGCCAGCAGCGTAGACAGGGTTGGCTACGAGCAGTACTTC. This encodes CASSVDRVGYEQYF.

This clone was seen just once. CDR3 residues: CASQRTGEPVGGYTF. CDR3 bases: TGTGCCAGCCAAAGGACAGGGGAACCGGTAGGTGGCTACACCTTC. The chain employs TRBV28 and TRBJ1-2; 9 bases line up with TRBD1. The CDR3 runs 15 residues. The germline CDR1 and CDR2 sequences are MDHEN and SYDVKM. V shed 8 bases, J shed 7 bases, and the junction held 14 bases outside the gene matches.

The chain is built from TRBV9 and TRBJ1-2, with TRBD1 matching 9 bases. CDR1 is SGDLS, CDR2 YYNGEE, per germline. V dropped 4 bases and J dropped 8; count of bases not matched to a gene: 15. The CDR3 spans 16 residues. Here the CDR3 DNA reads TGTGCCAGCAGCAGGGCTACAGGGGGCCTGGGGGGAGGCTACACCTTC. It codes for CASSRATGGLGGGYTF. The whole variable domain, filled in from reference TRBV9 and TRBJ1-2, reads DSGVTQTPKHLITATGQRVTLRCSPRSGDLSVYWYQQSLDQGLQFLIQYYNGEERAKGNILERFSAQQFPDLHSELNLSSLELGDSALYFCASSRATGGLGGGYTFGSGTRLTVV.

This clone showed up just once. The CDR3 spells CASSSGQGTYGYTF. For the CDR3, the DNA is TGTGCCAGCAGCTCGGGACAGGGGACCTATGGCTACACCTTC. The gene calls are TRBV6-5 and TRBJ1-2, with 10 positions matching TRBD1. The CDR3 is 14 amino acids. CDR1 is MNHEY, CDR2 SVGAGI, per germline. Trimming at V came to 6 bases and at J to 4 bases, leaving 5 bases not matched to a gene.

This clone occurred once. The J gene is TRBJ1-5, the V gene TRBV6-5, with unresolved D. V lost 2 bases and J 5 bases, leaving 7 bases between the germline ends. Germline V gives CDR1 MNHEY, CDR2 SVGAGI. This CDR3 has 13 amino acids. The DNA of the CDR3 is TGTGCCAGCAGTTACCAGCGGGATCAGCCCCAGCATTTT. Translating it yields CASSYQRDQPQHF.

The chain links TRBV7-9 to TRBJ2-7; TRBD2 aligns across 7 bases. CDR3 length: 16 amino acids. Germline V gives CDR1 SEHNR, CDR2 FQNEAQ (reference sequence). V lost 5 bases, J lost 3 bases, and 13 bases stayed unmatched. This CDR3 is CASSPFASGSNYEQYF. The CDR3 bases are TGTGCCAGCAGCCCCTTCGCTAGCGGAAGCAACTACGAGCAGTACTTC.

This chain uses TRBV10-1 with TRBJ2-3; 7 bases match TRBD2. V dropped 8 bases and J dropped 2; count of bases not matched to a gene: 4. The CDR3 is 13 residues long. Germline loops: CDR1 WNHNN, CDR2 SYGVQD (reference sequence). DNA for the CDR3: TGCGCCAGCTCACGGGACTACACAGATACGCAGTATTTT. Translating it yields CASSRDYTDTQYF.

The genes are TRBV6-1 and TRBJ1-1, with D tentatively TRBD1 (5 bases). CDR3 size: 14 residues. Germline V gene sequence: CDR1 MNHNS, CDR2 SASEGT. Between the trimmed V and J ends, which lost 5 bases and 5 bases, there was a span of 15 bases. CDR3 nucleotides: TGTGCCAGCAGTTTCCAGGGTATGGGGACTGAAGCTTTCTTT. Its protein product is CASSFQGMGTEAFF.

The chain couples TRBV6-1 to TRBJ1-2; TRBD1 aligns across 9 bases. CDR3 length equals 15 residues. In germline, CDR1 is MNHNS, CDR2 SASEGT. V lost 8 bases, J lost 1 base, and 8 bases stayed unmatched. CDR3 nucleotide sequence: TGTGCCAGCGGATACGACAGGGGGGGTAACTATGGCTACACCTTC. Translated, it gives CASGYDRGGNYGYTF.

This clone was detected only a few times. This rearrangement joins TRBV5-1 to TRBJ2-7; TRBD1 aligns across 7 bases. The CDR3 sequence is 14 residues long. V lost 3 bases, J lost 6 bases, and 9 bases stayed unmatched. Germline V CDR1 and CDR2: SGHRS, YFSETQ. The CDR3 DNA is TGCGCCAGCAGCTGGGGACAGATCATCTCCGAGCAGTACTTC. Its protein product is CASSWGQIISEQYF.

This clone was observed a handful of times. V usage is TRBV29-1 and J usage is TRBJ2-7; D not resolved. Looked up from germline, CDR1 is SQVTM and CDR2 is ANQGSEA. V was shortened by 5 bases and J by 0 bases, with 8 bases between the two germline ends. This CDR3 has 12 residues. CDR3 residues: CSVRKSSYEQYF. The DNA of the CDR3 is TGCAGCGTTCGTAAGAGCTCCTACGAGCAGTACTTC.

This chain connects TRBV25-1 to TRBJ2-7; 7 positions match TRBD1. J gave up 6 bases and V 2 bases, and 10 bases lay outside the gene matches. The CDR3 spans 15 residues. CDR1 and CDR2 from the germline V gene are MGHDK and SYGVNS. CDR3 bases: TGTGCCAGCAGTGAAGACCGGCAGGGGGATCCCGAGCAGTACTTC. Amino acid sequence: CASSEDRQGDPEQYF.

The J gene is TRBJ1-4, the V gene TRBV18, with 7 nucleotides matching TRBD1. The CDR3 has 14 residues. Germline V CDR1 and CDR2: KGHSH, LQKENI. V was clipped by 3 bases and J by 7 bases; unmatched bases: 5. CDR3 sequence (DNA): TGTGCCAGCTCACCTCGGGACAGTAGTGAAAAACTGTTTTTT. Amino acid sequence: CASSPRDSSEKLFF.

The chain uses TRBV19 and TRBJ1-2; unclear D gene. Trimming took off 5 bases at V and 8 bases at J, with 12 bases between the two ends. Germline V gene data show CDR1 as LNHDA and CDR2 as SQIVND (reference sequence). The CDR3 has 12 residues. The CDR3 loop reads CASSFVLGGYTF. The CDR3, as DNA: TGTGCCAGTAGTTTCGTGTTGGGCGGCTACACCTTC.

V gene TRBV30 combines with J gene TRBJ1-3; no clear D gene. The germline V gene has CDR1 GTSNPN and CDR2 SVGIG (reference sequence). V was trimmed by 2 bases and J by 0 bases, leaving 20 bases between them. This CDR3 region has 18 residues. This CDR3 reads CAWSNHGLGRLSGNTIYF. CDR3 coding DNA: TGTGCCTGGAGTAACCATGGTCTGGGGAGGCTCTCTGGAAACACCATATATTTT.

This rearrangement joins TRBV11-2 to TRBJ2-1; 8 bases agree with TRBD2. The junction had 6 bases not matched to a gene; V was cut back by 1 base and J by 4 bases. Germline V gene data show CDR1 as SGHAT and CDR2 as FQNNGV. The length of the CDR3 is 16 residues. Here the CDR3 DNA reads TGTGCCAGCAGCTTAGCCGGGACTAGAGGTTACAATGAGCAGTTCTTC. Amino acid sequence: CASSLAGTRGYNEQFF.

Written as DNA, the CDR3 is TGTGCCAGCAGTGAACTGGACAGGGCCACAGATACGCAGTATTTT. This gives the protein CASSELDRATDTQYF. The J gene is TRBJ2-3, the V gene TRBV2; 8 positions agree with TRBD1. The CDR3 loop spans 15 amino acids. Trimming removed 2 bases from V and 2 bases from J; junction bases left unmatched: 3. In germline, CDR1 is SNHLY, CDR2 FYNNEI.

The J gene is TRBJ2-1, the V gene TRBV6-5; TRBD1 might be the D (5 bases). Germline lookup yields CDR1 MNHEY and CDR2 SVGAGI. This CDR3 is built from 14 residues. V lost 6 bases, J lost 8 bases, and 17 bases lay in between. CDR3 protein: CASRPTLRVDEQFF. Written as DNA, the CDR3 is TGTGCCAGCAGACCGACCCTCAGGGTTGATGAGCAGTTCTTC.

This clone showed up just once. This sequence joins TRBV6-1 and TRBJ2-7; 7 bases line up with TRBD1. In germline, CDR1 is MNHNS, CDR2 SASEGT. The V segment lost 5 bases and the J segment 3 bases; nucleotides outside the gene matches: 4. This CDR3 spans 13 amino acids. For the CDR3, the DNA is TGTGCCAGCAGTCCGGGACAGATCTACGAGCAGTACTTC. Translating it yields CASSPGQIYEQYF.

This chain connects TRBV11-1 to TRBJ1-2, with 8 bases matching TRBD1. CDR3 length equals 13 residues. Germline V CDR1 and CDR2: SGHAT, FQDESV (reference sequence). Trimming cost V 5 bases and J 5 bases; bases outside gene matches: 4. The CDR3 reads CASSAGQEYGYTF. CDR3 sequence (DNA): TGTGCCAGCAGCGCGGGACAGGAGTATGGCTACACCTTC.

The CDR3 sequence is CASSVVAGGPTGELFF. The CDR3 region has the DNA TGTGCCAGCAGCGTAGTAGCGGGAGGACCCACCGGGGAGCTGTTTTTT. The rearrangement links TRBV9 to TRBJ2-2; 10 bases line up with TRBD2. The CDR3 runs 16 residues. The germline V gene encodes CDR1 SGDLS and CDR2 YYNGEE. V lost 0 bases to trimming and J lost 4 bases; unmatched junction nucleotides: 3.

V and J are TRBV6-6 and TRBJ1-6; tentatively, D is TRBD1 (6 bases). V lost 6 bases, J lost 0 bases, and 12 bases lay in between. Germline CDR1 reads MNHNY; CDR2 reads SVGAGI (reference sequence). The CDR3 extends over 16 amino acids. The CDR3 DNA sequence: TGTGCCAGCAGCTGGACAGAGAGCTCCTATAATTCACCCCTCCACTTT. Translating gives CASSWTESSYNSPLHF.

The rearrangement links TRBV5-1 to TRBJ1-1; no reliable D call. V dropped 3 bases and J dropped 6 bases, with 15 bases sitting between them. CDR1 and CDR2 (germline): SGHRS, YFSETQ. This CDR3 spans 14 amino acids. CDR3 nucleotides: TGCGCCAGCAGCTCCGGTAATTCTGAGGCTGAAGCTTTCTTT. Translation gives CASSSGNSEAEAFF.

The V call is TRBV6-5, the J call TRBJ1-2, with TRBD1 matching 9 bases. The germline gives CDR1 MNHEY, CDR2 SVGAGI. This CDR3 is 16 amino acids long. Unmatched junction bases numbered 9, after V lost 3 bases and J lost 4 bases. The CDR3 DNA is TGTGCCAGCAGTTATTCAACCACAGGGGGCTCCTATGGCTACACCTTC. It translates to CASSYSTTGGSYGYTF.

The chain couples TRBV7-8 to TRBJ1-5; 7 bases agree with TRBD1. Trimming removed 5 bases from V and 6 bases from J; junction bases left unmatched: 4. The CDR3 is 13 amino acids. Germline CDR1 and CDR2: SGHVS and FQNEAQ. The CDR3 DNA reads as TGTGCCAGCAGCCCCGACAGGGCTCAGCCCCAGCATTTT. Protein sequence: CASSPDRAQPQHF.

This clone turned up a few times. This sequence joins TRBV5-6 and TRBJ1-2, with a possible D match to TRBD1 (6 bases). V shed 4 bases and J shed 4 bases, with 17 bases lying between them. Germline CDR1 is SGHDT and CDR2 is YYEEEE. The CDR3 length is 15 residues. CDR3 nucleotide sequence: TGTGCCAGCAGCCCCCGGGATGGCAGGGGCTATGGCTACACCTTC. As protein: CASSPRDGRGYGYTF. The full variable domain, rest sourced from reference TRBV5-6 and TRBJ1-2, is DAGVTQSPTHLIKTRGQQVTLRCSPKSGHDTVSWYQQALGQGPQFIFQYYEEEERQRGNFPDRFSGHQFPNYSSELNVNALLLGDSALYLCASSPRDGRGYGYTFGSGTRLTVV.

The rearrangement links TRBV5-3 to TRBJ1-1, with 7 bases aligning to TRBD1. TRBV5-3 is sorted into the ORF group, with uncertain function. V lost 4 bases to trimming and J lost 1 base; unmatched junction nucleotides: 10. This CDR3 has 16 amino acids. The CDR3 loop reads CARSIYEDRKNTEAFF. In DNA form, the CDR3 reads TGTGCCAGAAGCATCTACGAGGACAGGAAGAACACTGAAGCTTTCTTT.